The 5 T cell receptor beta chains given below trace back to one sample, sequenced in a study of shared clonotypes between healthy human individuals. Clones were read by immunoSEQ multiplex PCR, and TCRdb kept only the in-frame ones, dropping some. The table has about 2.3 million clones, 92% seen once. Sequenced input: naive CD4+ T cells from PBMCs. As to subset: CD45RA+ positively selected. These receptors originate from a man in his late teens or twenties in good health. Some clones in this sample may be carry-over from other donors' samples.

The CDR3 DNA reads TGCGCCAGCAGCCAACTTAGTGGGGACTACGAGCAGTACTTC. This codes for CASSQLSGDYEQYF. The chain combines TRBV4-3 with TRBJ2-7, with no clear D. The CDR3 covers 14 residues. Germline CDR1 reads LGHNA; CDR2 reads YSLEER. V shed 2 bases and J shed 3 bases, with 11 bases lying between them.

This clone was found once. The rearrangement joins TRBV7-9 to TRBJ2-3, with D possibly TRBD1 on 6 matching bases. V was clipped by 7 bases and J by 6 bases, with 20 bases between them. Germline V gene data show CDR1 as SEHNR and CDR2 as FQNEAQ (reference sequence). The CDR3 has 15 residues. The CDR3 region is CASIATGHSTDTQYF. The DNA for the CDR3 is TGTGCCAGCATCGCGACGGGACATTCCACGGATACGCAGTATTTT.

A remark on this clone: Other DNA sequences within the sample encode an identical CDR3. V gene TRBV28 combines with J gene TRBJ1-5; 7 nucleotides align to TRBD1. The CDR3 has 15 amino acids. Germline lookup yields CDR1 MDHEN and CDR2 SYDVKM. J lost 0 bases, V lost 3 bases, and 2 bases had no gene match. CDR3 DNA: TGTGCCAGCAGTTTGGGGACAGTTAGCAATCAGCCCCAGCATTTT. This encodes CASSLGTVSNQPQHF.

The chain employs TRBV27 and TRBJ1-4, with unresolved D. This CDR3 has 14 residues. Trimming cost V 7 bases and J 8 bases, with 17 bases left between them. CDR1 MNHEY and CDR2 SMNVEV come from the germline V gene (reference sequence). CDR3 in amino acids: CASTRGGGGEKLFF. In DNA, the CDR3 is TGTGCCAGCACACGGGGAGGAGGCGGCGAAAAACTGTTTTTT.

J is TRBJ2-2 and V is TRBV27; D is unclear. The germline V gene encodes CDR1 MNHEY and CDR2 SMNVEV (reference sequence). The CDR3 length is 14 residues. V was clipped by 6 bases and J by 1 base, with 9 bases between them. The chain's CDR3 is CASSKIRNTGELFF. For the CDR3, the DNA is TGTGCCAGCAGCAAAATAAGGAACACCGGGGAGCTGTTTTTT.